These 4 T cell receptor beta chains originate from one sample sequenced in a study of blood T cell repertoires in COVID-19. Produced via immunoSEQ multiplex PCR; TCRdb's table is partial and in-frame only. Of around 70,000 clones detected, roughly 90% appear once; the ten largest clones hold roughly a tenth. The source material was peripheral blood. These TCRs come from a human donor in a cohort sampled during active COVID-19.

This clone was found once. The chain is built from TRBV7-9 and TRBJ2-7; D perhaps matches TRBD2 (6 bases). Trimming removed 3 bases from V and 0 bases from J, with 12 bases in between. Germline V gene lookup returns CDR1 SEHNR and CDR2 FQNEAQ (reference sequence). The CDR3 has 15 amino acids. CDR3 nucleotide sequence: TGTGCCAGCAGCTTGGGCGGCGGGGCCTCCTACGAGCAGTACTTC. Its translation is CASSLGGGASYEQYF.

The chain links TRBV18 to TRBJ1-3; D unclear. CDR1 is KGHSH, CDR2 LQKENI, per germline. The CDR3 has 15 residues. V gave up 5 bases and J gave up 0 bases, with 11 bases separating them. CDR3 region: CASSSKANSGNTIYF. The CDR3 DNA reads as TGTGCCAGCTCAAGTAAAGCAAACTCTGGAAACACCATATATTTT. The variable domain in full, completed from reference TRBV18 and TRBJ1-3, reads NAGVMQNPRHLVRRRGQEARLRCSPMKGHSHVYWYRQLPEEGLKFMVYLQKENIIDESGMPKERFSAEFPKEGPSILRIQQVVRGDSAAYFCASSSKANSGNTIYFGEGSWLTVV.

This rearrangement joins TRBV6-1 to TRBJ2-1; a weak D match, TRBD1 (6 bases). V lost 1 base and J lost 5, with 9 bases in between. CDR3 length: 14 amino acids. The germline V gene encodes CDR1 MNHNS and CDR2 SASEGT. The CDR3 spells CASSEDRVDNEQFF. Written as DNA, the CDR3 is TGTGCCAGCAGTGAAGACAGGGTGGACAATGAGCAGTTCTTC.

V usage is TRBV24-1 and J usage is TRBJ2-2, with 10 bases matching TRBD2. Per the germline V gene, CDR1 is KGHDR and CDR2 is SFDVKD. This CDR3 is built from 14 residues. The V segment lost 7 bases and the J segment 6 bases; nucleotides outside the gene matches: 4. The CDR3 is CATRASGSAGELFF. CDR3 nucleotide sequence: TGTGCCACCAGGGCTAGCGGGAGCGCCGGGGAGCTGTTTTTT.